The next 2 T cell receptor beta chains were all read from a single sample in a study of shared clonotypes between healthy human individuals. Produced via immunoSEQ multiplex PCR; TCRdb's table is partial and in-frame only. This repertoire shows approximately 1.5 million clones, approximately 98.5% found once; its top ten account for about 0.4%. What was sequenced was naive CD4+ T cells sorted from blood. The subset denotes: CD45RA+ positively selected. The source of these receptors is a young man in good health.

The chain has TRBV5-1 and TRBJ2-5, with no clear D. CDR1 and CDR2 from the germline V gene are SGHRS and YFSETQ. This CDR3 has 15 amino acids. The V and J ends lost 0 bases and 1 base respectively, with 10 bases between them. CDR3 nucleotide sequence: TGCGCCAGCAGCTTGGGTTCAGACATCCAAGAGACCCAGTACTTC. Protein sequence: CASSLGSDIQETQYF. The full variable domain, completed using reference TRBV5-1 and TRBJ2-5, is KAGVTQTPRYLIKTRGQQVTLSCSPISGHRSVSWYQQTPGQGLQFLFEYFSETQRNKGNFPGRFSGRQFSNSRSEMNVSTLELGDSALYLCASSLGSDIQETQYFGPGTRLLVL.

This chain uses TRBV2 with TRBJ2-1; D gene uncertain. The CDR3 length is 16 residues. Per germline, CDR1 SNHLY and CDR2 FYNNEI. The V end lost 0 bases, the J end lost 3 bases, and 12 bases lay between the germline ends. For the CDR3, the DNA is TGTGCCAGCAGTGAAGCGCGTCGGCCGTACTACAATGAGCAGTTCTTC. Translation gives CASSEARRPYYNEQFF.